This T cell receptor beta chain appears in the sequencing data of a study of CD4 T cells in relation to SARS-CoV-2 and coronaviruses (dated by TCRdb to about 2021). With regard to the full study: In the ViraFEST assay, PBMCs were cultured with antigen for about 11 days, after which TCR beta CDR3s were sequenced to identify clonal expansions specific to the antigen. The Adaptive Biotechnologies TCR-sequencing kit was used to sequence samples from a few pre-COVID donors and the naive versus memory experiments, while other data came from Illumina-based sequencing. An HIV-1 Nef peptide pool or a no-peptide culture served as the negative reference condition. A different, Illumina-based TCR-beta assay was used to sequence expansion assays from other donors in the study. The study assessed, at the TCR clonotype level, memory CD4+ T cell crossreactivity between SARS-CoV-2 and common cold coronavirus spike proteins. HLA restriction was mapped for shared crossreactive spike epitopes using patient-derived lymphoblastoid cell lines.

Overall study results and their limits: Crossreactivity analysis was centred on spike protein, so crossreactivity against other viral proteins was not assessed. Small numbers of patients and of tested TCRs limited the study. Crossreactive clones showed significantly weaker SARS-CoV-2-driven expansion than monoreactive clones, consistent with antigenic imprinting. Pre-pandemic and post-infection samples were not both contributed by any donor, so tracing of the source of pre-existing responses was limited. In roughly two thirds of donors, memory CD4+ clonotypes turned up that crossrecognized SARS-CoV-2 and at least one common cold coronavirus spike.

CD4+ T cells from unexposed donors were collected before the COVID-19 pandemic (2011-2018). The EasySep CD4+ T cell isolation kit was used to isolate CD4+ T cells once the cultures had run for 10 to 11 days. As cell numbers permitted, CD4+ T cells from unexposed donors were tested for reactivity to SARS-CoV-2 S and N and to four common cold coronavirus spike pools. Each well received around 1.8 million PBMCs, cultured in IMDM supplemented with approximately 5.2% human AB serum and about 10 IU/ml IL-2. Half of the culture medium was replaced with fresh IL-2-containing medium on days 3 and 7. Triplicate replicate wells were generally used for each peptide culture condition. The leukapheresis product used for the unexposed donors was purchased from a commercial source. PBMCs were isolated from leukapheresis product or whole blood by Ficoll-Paque PLUS gradient centrifugation. PBMCs were either cryopreserved at -140 degrees C or used fresh in the expansion assay. The QIAamp Micro DNA Kit was used to extract genomic DNA from the CD4+ T cells.

Library preparation was by the immunoSEQ multiplex PCR assay. Per the authors' processing: Preprocessing removed nonproductive sequences and CDR3s not starting with C, not ending with F or W, or shorter than 7 amino acids. Antigen-specific clonotypes were called with the MANAFEST web app on the basis of expansion relative to the reference and to other culture wells. A clone was considered positive if significant expansion relative to the reference culture was observed in 2 of 3 replicate wells at an FDR below 0.05. A further requirement for positive clones was significant expansion compared with all other tandem wells, along with an odds ratio above 5. Pairwise Levenshtein distance, computed with the stringdist R package after three terminal residues were trimmed from each end, was used as the measure of CDR3 homology. Entries here come from immuneACCESS through TCRdb and include only in-frame sequences with V and J called. Some clones fail to appear in such tables; in the studies checked, an unresolved V gene covers under half of the shortfall, and the cause of the remainder is unknown. That table is the source of V, J and clone size, and D and trimming were worked out from the DNA. Recorded for this sample are 25,000 to 30,000 clones; approximately 73% of them occurred a single time. About a fifth of the sample is held by the ten biggest clonotypes.

In the case of this clone: The antigen it binds to is not known. No clone much larger than this one lies a single base away; base qualities are absent.

The junction shows trimming of 3 bases on V and 0 bases on J, plus 9 bases between the germline ends. Per the germline V gene, SNHLY is the CDR1 and FYNNEI is the CDR2. Counted from cysteine to phenylalanine, this CDR3 has 15 amino acids. Only CDR3 DNA is held: 45 bases, read in frame from base 1. Sequences were obtained from CD4+ T cells from PBMCs, cultured in vitro. This clonotype was sampled from a human donor in good health. The rearrangement joined TRBV2 to TRBJ1-3, with a tentative D gene TRBD1 over 6 matching bases. CDR3 loop: CASSEGDTSGNTIYF. The DNA sequence is as follows: TGTGCCAGCAGTGAGGGGGACACCTCTGGAAACACCATATATTTT.